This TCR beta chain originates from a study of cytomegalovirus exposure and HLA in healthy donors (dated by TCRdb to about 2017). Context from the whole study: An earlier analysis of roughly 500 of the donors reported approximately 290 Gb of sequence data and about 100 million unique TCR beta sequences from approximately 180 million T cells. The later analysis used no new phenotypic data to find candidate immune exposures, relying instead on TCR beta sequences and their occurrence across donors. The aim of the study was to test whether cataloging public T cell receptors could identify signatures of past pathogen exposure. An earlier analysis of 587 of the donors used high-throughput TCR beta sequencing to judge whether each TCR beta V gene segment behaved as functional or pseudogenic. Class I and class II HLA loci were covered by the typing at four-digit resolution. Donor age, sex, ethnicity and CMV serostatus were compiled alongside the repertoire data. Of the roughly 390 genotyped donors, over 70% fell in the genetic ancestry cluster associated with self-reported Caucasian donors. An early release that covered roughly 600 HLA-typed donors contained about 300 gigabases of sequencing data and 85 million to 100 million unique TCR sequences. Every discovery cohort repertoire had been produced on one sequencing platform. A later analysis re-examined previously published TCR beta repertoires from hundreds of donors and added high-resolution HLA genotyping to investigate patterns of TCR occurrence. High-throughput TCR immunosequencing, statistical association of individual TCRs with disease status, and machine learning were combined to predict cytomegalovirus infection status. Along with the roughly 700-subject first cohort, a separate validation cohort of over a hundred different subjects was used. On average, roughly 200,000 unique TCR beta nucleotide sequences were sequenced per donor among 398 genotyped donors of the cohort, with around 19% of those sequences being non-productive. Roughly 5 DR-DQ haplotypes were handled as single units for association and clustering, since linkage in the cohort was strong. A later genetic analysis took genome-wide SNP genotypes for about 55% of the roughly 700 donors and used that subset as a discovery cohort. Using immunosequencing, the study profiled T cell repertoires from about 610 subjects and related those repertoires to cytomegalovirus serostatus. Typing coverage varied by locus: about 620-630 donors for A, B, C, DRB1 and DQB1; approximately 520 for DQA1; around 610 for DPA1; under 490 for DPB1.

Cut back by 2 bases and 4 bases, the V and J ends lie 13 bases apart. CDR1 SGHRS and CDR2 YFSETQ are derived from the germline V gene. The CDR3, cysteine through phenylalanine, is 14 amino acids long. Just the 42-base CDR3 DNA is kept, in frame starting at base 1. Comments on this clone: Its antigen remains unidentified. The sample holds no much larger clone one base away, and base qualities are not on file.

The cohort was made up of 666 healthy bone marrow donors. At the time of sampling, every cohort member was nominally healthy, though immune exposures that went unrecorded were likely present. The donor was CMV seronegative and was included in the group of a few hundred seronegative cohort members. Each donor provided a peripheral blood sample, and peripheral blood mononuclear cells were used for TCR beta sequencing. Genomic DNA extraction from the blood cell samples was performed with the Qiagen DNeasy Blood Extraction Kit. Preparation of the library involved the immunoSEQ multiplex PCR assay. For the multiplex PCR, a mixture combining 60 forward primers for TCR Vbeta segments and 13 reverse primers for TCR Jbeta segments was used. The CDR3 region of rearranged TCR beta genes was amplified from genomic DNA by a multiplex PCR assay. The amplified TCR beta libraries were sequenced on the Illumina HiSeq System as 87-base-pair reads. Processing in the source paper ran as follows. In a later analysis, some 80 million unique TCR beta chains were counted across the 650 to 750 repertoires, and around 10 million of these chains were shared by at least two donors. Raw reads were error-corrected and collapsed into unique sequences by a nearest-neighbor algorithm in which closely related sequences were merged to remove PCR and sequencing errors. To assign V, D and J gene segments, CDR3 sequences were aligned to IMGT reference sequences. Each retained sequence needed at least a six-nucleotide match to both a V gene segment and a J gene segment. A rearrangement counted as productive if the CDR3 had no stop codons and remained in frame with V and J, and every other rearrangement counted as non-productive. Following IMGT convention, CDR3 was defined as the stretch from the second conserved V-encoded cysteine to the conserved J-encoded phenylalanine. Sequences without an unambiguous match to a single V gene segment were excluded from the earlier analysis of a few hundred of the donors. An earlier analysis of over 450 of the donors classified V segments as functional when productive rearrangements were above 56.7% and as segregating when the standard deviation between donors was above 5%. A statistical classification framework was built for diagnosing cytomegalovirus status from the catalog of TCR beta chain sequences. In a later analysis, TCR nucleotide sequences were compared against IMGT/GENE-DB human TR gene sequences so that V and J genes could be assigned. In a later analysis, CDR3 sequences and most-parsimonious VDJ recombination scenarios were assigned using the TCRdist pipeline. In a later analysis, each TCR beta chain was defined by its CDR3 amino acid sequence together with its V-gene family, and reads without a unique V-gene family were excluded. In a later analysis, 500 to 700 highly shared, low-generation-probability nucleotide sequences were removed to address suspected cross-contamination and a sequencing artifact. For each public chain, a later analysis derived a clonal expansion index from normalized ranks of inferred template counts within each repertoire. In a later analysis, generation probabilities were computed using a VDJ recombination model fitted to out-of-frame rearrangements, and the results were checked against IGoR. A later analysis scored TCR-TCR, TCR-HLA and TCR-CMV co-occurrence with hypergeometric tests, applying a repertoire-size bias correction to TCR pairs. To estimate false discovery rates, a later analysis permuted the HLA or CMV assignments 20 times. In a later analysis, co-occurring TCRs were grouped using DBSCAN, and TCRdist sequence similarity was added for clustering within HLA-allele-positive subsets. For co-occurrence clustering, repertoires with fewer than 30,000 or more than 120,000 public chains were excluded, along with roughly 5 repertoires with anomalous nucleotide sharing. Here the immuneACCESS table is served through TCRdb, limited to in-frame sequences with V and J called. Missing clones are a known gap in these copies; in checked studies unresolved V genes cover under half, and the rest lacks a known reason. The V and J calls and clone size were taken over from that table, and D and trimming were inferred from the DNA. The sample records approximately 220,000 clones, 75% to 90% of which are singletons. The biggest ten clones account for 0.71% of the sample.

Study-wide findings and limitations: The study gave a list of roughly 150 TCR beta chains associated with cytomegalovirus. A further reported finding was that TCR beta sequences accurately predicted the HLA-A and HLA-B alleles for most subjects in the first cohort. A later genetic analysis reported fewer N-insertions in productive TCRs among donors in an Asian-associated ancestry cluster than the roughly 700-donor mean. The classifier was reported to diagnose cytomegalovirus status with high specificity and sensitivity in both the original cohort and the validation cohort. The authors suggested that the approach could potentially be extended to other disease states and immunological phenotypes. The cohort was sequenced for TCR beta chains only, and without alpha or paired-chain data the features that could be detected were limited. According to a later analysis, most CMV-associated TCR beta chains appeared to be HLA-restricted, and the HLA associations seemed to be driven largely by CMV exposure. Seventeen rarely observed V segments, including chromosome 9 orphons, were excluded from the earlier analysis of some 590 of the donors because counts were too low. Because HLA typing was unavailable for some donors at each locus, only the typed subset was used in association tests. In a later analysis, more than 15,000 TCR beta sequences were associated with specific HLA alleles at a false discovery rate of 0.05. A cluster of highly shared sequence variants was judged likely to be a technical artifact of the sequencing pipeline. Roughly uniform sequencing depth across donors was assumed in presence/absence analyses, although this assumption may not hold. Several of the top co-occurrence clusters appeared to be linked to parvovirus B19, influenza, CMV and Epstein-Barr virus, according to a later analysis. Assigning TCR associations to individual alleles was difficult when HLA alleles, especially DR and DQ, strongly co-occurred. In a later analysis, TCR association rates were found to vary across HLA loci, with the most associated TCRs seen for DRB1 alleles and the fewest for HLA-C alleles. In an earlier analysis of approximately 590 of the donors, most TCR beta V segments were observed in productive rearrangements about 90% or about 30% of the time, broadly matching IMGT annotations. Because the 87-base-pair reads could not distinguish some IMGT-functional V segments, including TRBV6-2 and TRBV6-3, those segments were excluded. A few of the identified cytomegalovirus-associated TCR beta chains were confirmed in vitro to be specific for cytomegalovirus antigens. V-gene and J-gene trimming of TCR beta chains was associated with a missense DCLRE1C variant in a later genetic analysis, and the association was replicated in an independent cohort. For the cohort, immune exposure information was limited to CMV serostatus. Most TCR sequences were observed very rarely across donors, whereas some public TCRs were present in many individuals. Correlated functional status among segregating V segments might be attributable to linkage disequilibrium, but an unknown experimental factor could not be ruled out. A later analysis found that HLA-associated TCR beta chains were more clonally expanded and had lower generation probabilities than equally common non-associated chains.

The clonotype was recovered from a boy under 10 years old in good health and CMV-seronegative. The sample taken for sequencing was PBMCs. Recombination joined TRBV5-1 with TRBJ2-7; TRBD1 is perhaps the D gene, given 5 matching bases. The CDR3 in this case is CASSFFTGAYEQYF. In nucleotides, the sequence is TGCGCCAGCAGCTTTTTTACAGGAGCTTACGAGCAGTACTTC.